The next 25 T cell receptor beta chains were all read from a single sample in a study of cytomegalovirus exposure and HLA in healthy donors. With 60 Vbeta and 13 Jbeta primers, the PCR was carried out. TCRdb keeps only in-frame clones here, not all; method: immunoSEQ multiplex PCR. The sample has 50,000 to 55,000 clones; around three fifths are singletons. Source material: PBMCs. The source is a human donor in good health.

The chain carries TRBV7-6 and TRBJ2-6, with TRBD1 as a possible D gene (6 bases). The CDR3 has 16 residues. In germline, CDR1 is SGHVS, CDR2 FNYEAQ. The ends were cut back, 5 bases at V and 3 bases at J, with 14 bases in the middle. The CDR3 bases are TGTGCCAGCAGCCAACAACAGGGTTTTGGGGCCAACGTCCTGACTTTC. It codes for CASSQQQGFGANVLTF.

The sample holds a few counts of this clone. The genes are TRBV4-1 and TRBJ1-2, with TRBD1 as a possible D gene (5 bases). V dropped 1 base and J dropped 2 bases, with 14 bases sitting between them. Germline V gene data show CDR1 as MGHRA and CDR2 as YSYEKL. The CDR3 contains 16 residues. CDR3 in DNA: TGCGCCAGCAGCCAAGTTTGGCCGGGGGGAAACTATGGCTACACCTTC. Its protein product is CASSQVWPGGNYGYTF.

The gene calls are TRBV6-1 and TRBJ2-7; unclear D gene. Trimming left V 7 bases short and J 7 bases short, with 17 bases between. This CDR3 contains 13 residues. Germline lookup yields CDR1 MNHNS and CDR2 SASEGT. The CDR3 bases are TGTGCCAGCACACAAGACACCCACCGGGAGCAGTACTTC. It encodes CASTQDTHREQYF.

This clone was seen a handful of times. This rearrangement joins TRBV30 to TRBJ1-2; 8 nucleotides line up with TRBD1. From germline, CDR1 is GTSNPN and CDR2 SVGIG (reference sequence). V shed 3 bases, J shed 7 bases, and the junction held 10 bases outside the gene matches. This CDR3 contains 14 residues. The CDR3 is CAWRRGQGGFGYTF. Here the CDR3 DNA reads TGTGCCTGGAGACGCGGACAGGGAGGTTTTGGCTACACCTTC.

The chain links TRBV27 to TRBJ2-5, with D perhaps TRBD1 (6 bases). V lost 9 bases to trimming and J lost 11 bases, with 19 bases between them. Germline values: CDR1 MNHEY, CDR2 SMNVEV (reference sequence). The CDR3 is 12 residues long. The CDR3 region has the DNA TGTGCCAGGAGAATGACAGGAGGTGAGCAGTACTTC. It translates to CARRMTGGEQYF.

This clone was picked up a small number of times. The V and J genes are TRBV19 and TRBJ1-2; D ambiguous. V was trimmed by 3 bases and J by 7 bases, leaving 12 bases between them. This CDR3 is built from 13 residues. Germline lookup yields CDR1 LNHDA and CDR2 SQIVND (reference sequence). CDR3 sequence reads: CASSIVGESGYTF. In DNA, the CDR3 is TGTGCCAGTAGTATTGTTGGGGAGTCTGGCTACACCTTC.

CDR3 sequence reads: CASSPPAGGQNEQFF. For the CDR3, the DNA is TGTGCCAGCTCCCCTCCTGCGGGGGGGCAGAATGAGCAGTTCTTC. This sequence joins TRBV18 and TRBJ2-1, with 9 bases lining up with TRBD2. The CDR3 covers 15 residues. Germline CDR1 KGHSH, CDR2 LQKENI. Losses at the gene ends were 6 bases for V and 7 bases for J; bases not matched to a gene: 10.

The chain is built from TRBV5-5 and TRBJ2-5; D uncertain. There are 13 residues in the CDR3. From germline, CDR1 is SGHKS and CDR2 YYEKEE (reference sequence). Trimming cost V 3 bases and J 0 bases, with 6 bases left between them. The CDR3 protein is CASSSFNQETQYF. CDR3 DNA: TGTGCCAGCAGCTCTTTTAACCAAGAGACCCAGTACTTC.

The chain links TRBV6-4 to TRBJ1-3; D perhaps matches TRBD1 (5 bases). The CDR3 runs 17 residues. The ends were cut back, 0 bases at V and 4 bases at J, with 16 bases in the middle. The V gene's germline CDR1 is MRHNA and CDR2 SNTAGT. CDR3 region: CASSDSIPPGEGNTIYF. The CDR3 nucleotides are TGTGCCAGCAGTGACTCGATCCCCCCGGGGGAGGGAAACACCATATATTTT.

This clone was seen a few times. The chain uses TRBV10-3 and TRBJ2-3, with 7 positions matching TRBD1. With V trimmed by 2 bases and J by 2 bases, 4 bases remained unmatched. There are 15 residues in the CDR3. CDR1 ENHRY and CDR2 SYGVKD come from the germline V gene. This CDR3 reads CAISEGDSPTDTQYF. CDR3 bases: TGTGCCATCAGTGAGGGGGACAGCCCCACAGATACGCAGTATTTT.

For the CDR3, the DNA is TGTGCCAGCAGCTCGTTGACAGGCTATCAGCCCCAGCATTTT. It is translated as CASSSLTGYQPQHF. The chain joins TRBV7-2 to TRBJ1-5; weak D call: TRBD1 (6 bases). V lost 4 bases and J 5 bases, leaving 12 bases between the germline ends. The CDR3 is made up of 14 amino acids. Germline lookup yields CDR1 SGHTA and CDR2 FQGNSA.

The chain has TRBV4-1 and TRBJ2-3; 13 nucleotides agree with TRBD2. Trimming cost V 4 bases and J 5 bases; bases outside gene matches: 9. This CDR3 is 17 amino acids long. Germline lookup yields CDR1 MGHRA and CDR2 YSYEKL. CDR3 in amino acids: CASSLEGGLAGRDTQYF. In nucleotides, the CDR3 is TGCGCCAGCAGCCTCGAGGGGGGACTAGCGGGGAGAGATACGCAGTATTTT.

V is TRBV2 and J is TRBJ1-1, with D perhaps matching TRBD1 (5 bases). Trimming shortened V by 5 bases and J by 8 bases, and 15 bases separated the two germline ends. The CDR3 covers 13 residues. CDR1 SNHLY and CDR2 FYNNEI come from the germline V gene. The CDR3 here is CASSKDIPAEAFF. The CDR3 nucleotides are TGTGCCAGCAGTAAGGACATTCCTGCCGAAGCTTTCTTT.

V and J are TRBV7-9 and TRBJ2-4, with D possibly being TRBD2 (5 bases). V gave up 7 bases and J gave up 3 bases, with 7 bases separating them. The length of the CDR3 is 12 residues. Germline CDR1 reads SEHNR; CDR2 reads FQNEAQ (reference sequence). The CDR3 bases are TGTGCCAGCATCGGGAACAAAAACATTCAGTACTTC. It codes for CASIGNKNIQYF.

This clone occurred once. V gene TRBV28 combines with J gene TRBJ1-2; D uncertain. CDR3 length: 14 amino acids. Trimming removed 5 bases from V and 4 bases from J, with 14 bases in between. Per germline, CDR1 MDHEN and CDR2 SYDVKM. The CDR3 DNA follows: TGTGCCAGCAGTGGGAGCGAAAAGCTCTATGGCTACACCTTC. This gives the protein CASSGSEKLYGYTF.

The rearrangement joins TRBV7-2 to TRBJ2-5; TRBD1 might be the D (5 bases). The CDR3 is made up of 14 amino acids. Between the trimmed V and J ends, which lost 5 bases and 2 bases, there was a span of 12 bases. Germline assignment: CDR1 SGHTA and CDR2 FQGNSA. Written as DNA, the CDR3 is TGTGCCAGCAGCAACGGACACCGACAAGAGACCCAGTACTTC. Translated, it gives CASSNGHRQETQYF.

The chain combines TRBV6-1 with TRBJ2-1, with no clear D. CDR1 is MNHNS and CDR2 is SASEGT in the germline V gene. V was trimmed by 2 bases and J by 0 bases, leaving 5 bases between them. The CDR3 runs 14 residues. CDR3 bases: TGTGCCAGCAGTGAATATTCCTCCTACAATGAGCAGTTCTTC. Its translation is CASSEYSSYNEQFF.

The CDR3 region is CASSQVPSGGQSYEQYF. For the CDR3, the DNA is TGCGCCAGCAGCCAAGTTCCTAGCGGGGGCCAATCCTACGAGCAGTACTTC. The V and J genes are TRBV4-1 and TRBJ2-7; 10 nucleotides align to TRBD2. The germline V gene has CDR1 MGHRA and CDR2 YSYEKL. J was trimmed by 1 base and V by 1 base; bases with no gene match: 7. This CDR3 region has 17 residues.

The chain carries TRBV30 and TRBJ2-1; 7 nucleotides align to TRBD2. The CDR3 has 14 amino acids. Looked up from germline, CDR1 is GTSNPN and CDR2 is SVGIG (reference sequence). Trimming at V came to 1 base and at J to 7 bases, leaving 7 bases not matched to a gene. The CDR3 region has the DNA TGTGCCTGGAGTGCAACATTGGGGGGGAATGAGCAGTTCTTC. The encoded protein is CAWSATLGGNEQFF.

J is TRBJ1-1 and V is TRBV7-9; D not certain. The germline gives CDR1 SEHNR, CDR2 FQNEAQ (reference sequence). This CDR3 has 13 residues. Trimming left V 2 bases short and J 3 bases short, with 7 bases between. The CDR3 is CASSLKEYTEAFF. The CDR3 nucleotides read TGTGCCAGCAGCTTAAAGGAGTACACTGAAGCTTTCTTT.

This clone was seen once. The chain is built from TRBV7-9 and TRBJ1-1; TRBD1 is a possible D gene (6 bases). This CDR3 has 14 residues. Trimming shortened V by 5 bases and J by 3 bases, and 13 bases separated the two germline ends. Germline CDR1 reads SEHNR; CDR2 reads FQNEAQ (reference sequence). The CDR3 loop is CASSPRGGDTEAFF. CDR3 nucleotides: TGTGCCAGCAGCCCGCGAGGGGGAGACACTGAAGCTTTCTTT.

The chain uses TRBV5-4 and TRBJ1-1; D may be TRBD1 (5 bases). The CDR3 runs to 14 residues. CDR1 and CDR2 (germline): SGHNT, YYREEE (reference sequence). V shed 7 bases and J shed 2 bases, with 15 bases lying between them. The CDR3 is CASGSRQRNTEAFF. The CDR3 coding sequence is TGTGCCAGCGGATCGCGACAGCGAAACACTGAAGCTTTCTTT.

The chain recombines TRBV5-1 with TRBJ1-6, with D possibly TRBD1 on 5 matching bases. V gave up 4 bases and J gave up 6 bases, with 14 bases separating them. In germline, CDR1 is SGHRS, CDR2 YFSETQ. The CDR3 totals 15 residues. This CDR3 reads CASSRPTGTNSPLHF. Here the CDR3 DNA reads TGCGCCAGCAGCAGGCCTACAGGAACTAATTCACCCCTCCACTTT.

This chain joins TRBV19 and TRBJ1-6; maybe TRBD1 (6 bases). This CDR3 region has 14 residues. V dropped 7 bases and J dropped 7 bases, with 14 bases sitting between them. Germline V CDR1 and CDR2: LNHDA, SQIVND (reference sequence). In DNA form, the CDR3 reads TGTGCCAGTAAACCCGACAGGCCAAATTCACCCCTCCACTTT. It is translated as CASKPDRPNSPLHF.

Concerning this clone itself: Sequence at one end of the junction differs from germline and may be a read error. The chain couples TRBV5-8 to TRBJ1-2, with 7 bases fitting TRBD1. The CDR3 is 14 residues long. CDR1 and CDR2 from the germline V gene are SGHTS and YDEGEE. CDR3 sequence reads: CASSLEGADYGYTF. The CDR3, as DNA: TGTGCCAGCAGTTTGGAGGGGGCAGACTATGGCTACACCTTC.